The 20 T cell receptor beta chains below were found in one sample sequenced in a study of blood T cell repertoires in COVID-19. The assay was immunoSEQ multiplex PCR, and TCRdb's table has in-frame clones only and misses some. The data contain a few hundred thousand clones, around 92% of them singletons. What was sequenced was peripheral blood. Receptors were obtained from a woman in her thirties with COVID-19, enrolled during active disease.

The chain joins TRBV28 to TRBJ1-6; D is perhaps TRBD1 (5 bases). The V gene's germline CDR1 is MDHEN and CDR2 SYDVKM. The germline V and J ends were trimmed by 10 bases and 6 bases, with 16 bases remaining between them. This CDR3 is built from 14 residues. CDR3 loop: CATVRGSRNSPLHF. CDR3 in DNA: TGTGCCACTGTCCGGGGGTCCCGTAATTCACCCCTCCACTTT.

J is TRBJ2-4 and V is TRBV12-2; the table names TRBD2, a call not compared with the DNA. TRBV12-2 is a listed pseudogene. CDR3 length equals 19 residues. The CDR3 DNA reads as TGTGCAAGTCGCTCCTTAACGACTAGCGGGGGCCTAGCCAAAAACATTCAGTACTTC. Its translation: CASRSLTTSGGLAKNIQYF.

This clone has a single count. This chain links TRBV27 with TRBJ1-5; D gene ambiguous. Trimming left V 8 bases short and J 0 bases short, with 8 bases between. Per the germline V gene, CDR1 is MNHEY and CDR2 is SMNVEV (reference sequence). The CDR3 runs to 13 residues. For the CDR3, the DNA is TGTGCCAGCGGGCAATATAGCAATCAGCCCCAGCATTTT. Amino acid sequence: CASGQYSNQPQHF.

V is TRBV7-9 and J is TRBJ1-2; D unclear. CDR1 is SEHNR and CDR2 is FQNEAQ in the germline V gene (reference sequence). CDR3 length equals 12 residues. V was clipped by 4 bases and J by 4 bases, with 7 bases between them. DNA for the CDR3: TGTGCCAGCAGCTCCGGACTCTATGGCTACACCTTC. It translates to CASSSGLYGYTF.

J is TRBJ1-2 and V is TRBV6-5, with D hard to call. Germline V gene lookup returns CDR1 MNHEY and CDR2 SVGAGI. V gave up 6 bases and J gave up 3 bases, with 17 bases separating them. The CDR3 totals 15 residues. CDR3 sequence (DNA): TGTGCCAGCAGCCCCCGCGGAGGAGGATACTATGGCTACACCTTC. Its protein product is CASSPRGGGYYGYTF.

The chain combines TRBV4-2 with TRBJ1-2; D remains ambiguous. The V gene lost 0 bases and the J gene lost 4 bases, with 6 bases spanning the gap. The CDR3 contains 13 residues. Per the germline V gene, CDR1 is LGHNA and CDR2 is YNFKEQ. The CDR3, as DNA: TGTGCCAGCAGCCAAGATCGCGTCTATGGCTACACCTTC. Amino acids: CASSQDRVYGYTF.

The chain combines TRBV27 with TRBJ2-2; a possible D gene is TRBD2 (6 bases). Germline CDR1 reads MNHEY; CDR2 reads SMNVEV (reference sequence). V was shortened by 0 bases and J by 5 bases, with 7 bases between the two germline ends. The CDR3 has 14 amino acids. The CDR3: CASSLSGGTGELFF. In nucleotides, the CDR3 is TGTGCCAGCAGTTTATCCGGAGGGACCGGGGAGCTGTTTTTT.

J is TRBJ1-2 and V is TRBV6-5; no clear D. This CDR3 is 15 amino acids long. V was pared by 6 bases and J by 6 bases, with 20 bases between. Looked up from germline, CDR1 is MNHEY and CDR2 is SVGAGI. This CDR3 is CASSLSRGRLDGYTF. The CDR3 DNA reads as TGTGCCAGCAGCCTGAGCCGGGGTCGGCTTGATGGCTACACCTTC.

The V and J genes are TRBV10-3 and TRBJ1-2; 7 bases are a match to TRBD1. With V trimmed by 6 bases and J by 6 bases, 7 bases remained unmatched. Germline V gene sequence: CDR1 ENHRY, CDR2 SYGVKD. The CDR3 contains 13 residues. This CDR3 reads CAISRDSGDGYTF. CDR3 sequence (DNA): TGTGCCATCAGCCGGGACAGTGGAGATGGCTACACCTTC.

The chain links TRBV27 to TRBJ2-5; D is possibly TRBD2 (5 bases). The CDR3 length is 13 residues. The V and J ends lost 3 bases and 5 bases respectively, with 10 bases between them. Germline V gene lookup returns CDR1 MNHEY and CDR2 SMNVEV (reference sequence). CDR3 region: CASSFRGVETQYF. For the CDR3, the DNA is TGTGCCAGCAGTTTCCGGGGTGTGGAGACCCAGTACTTC.

The chain couples TRBV19 to TRBJ1-3; D uncertain. The CDR3 has 14 residues. Germline CDR1 is LNHDA and CDR2 is SQIVND (reference sequence). V gave up 0 bases and J gave up 4 bases, with 7 bases separating them. CDR3 DNA sequence: TGTGCCAGTAGTATAGACTCCGAGGGAAACACCATATATTTT. It specifies CASSIDSEGNTIYF.

The CDR3 nucleotides are TGTGCCTGGAGTGTAGGTTGGCCCGGGACAGGGGGCCGTGAGCAGTACTTC. Translated, it gives CAWSVGWPGTGGREQYF. The chain couples TRBV30 to TRBJ2-7; the match to TRBD1 covers 12 bases. This CDR3 has 17 amino acids. CDR1 and CDR2 from the germline V gene are GTSNPN and SVGIG (reference sequence). The ends lost 0 bases at V and 7 bases at J; junction bases unmatched: 13.

This sequence joins TRBV11-2 and TRBJ1-1; no reliable D call. Deletions cut 4 bases from V and 9 bases from J, with 15 bases between. This CDR3 comprises 13 residues. Germline CDR1 and CDR2: SGHAT and FQNNGV. CDR3 sequence (DNA): TGTGCCAGCAGCTCCATGGGCCAGGATAAAGCTTTCTTT. Protein sequence: CASSSMGQDKAFF.

This sequence joins TRBV7-6 and TRBJ2-2, with D unclear. Germline V gives CDR1 SGHVS, CDR2 FNYEAQ. The CDR3 runs 16 residues. Between the trimmed V and J ends, which lost 4 bases and 2 bases, there was a span of 14 bases. CDR3 nucleotides: TGTGCCAGCAGCTCGGCGGAATGGCAAAACACCGGGGAGCTGTTTTTT. The encoded protein is CASSSAEWQNTGELFF.

This clone was observed a few times. CDR3 DNA sequence: TGCGCCAGCCAGTCCCTCGGGACAGAAAACACCATATATTTT. Its translation: CASQSLGTENTIYF. The chain is built from TRBV4-1 and TRBJ1-3; 7 bases match TRBD1. The CDR3 length is 14 residues. The V segment lost 8 bases and the J segment 6 bases; nucleotides outside the gene matches: 10. Germline V lookup: CDR1 MGHRA, CDR2 YSYEKL.

The chain has TRBV7-9 and TRBJ2-2; a weak D match, TRBD1 (6 bases). V lost 5 bases, J lost 5 bases, and 12 bases lay in between. From germline, CDR1 is SEHNR and CDR2 FQNEAQ (reference sequence). This CDR3 contains 14 residues. DNA of the CDR3: TGTGCCAGCAGCGTACGGACAGTGACCGGGGAGCTGTTTTTT. Its protein product is CASSVRTVTGELFF.

V gene TRBV5-1 combines with J gene TRBJ2-7, with a possible D match to TRBD2 (5 bases). The CDR3 sequence is 16 residues long. Germline V gene sequence: CDR1 SGHRS, CDR2 YFSETQ. V gave up 4 bases and J gave up 3 bases, with 20 bases separating them. CDR3 sequence: CASSLVGANGVYEQYF. In DNA, the CDR3 is TGCGCCAGCAGCCTAGTCGGTGCCAACGGGGTCTACGAGCAGTACTTC.

This chain connects TRBV25-1 to TRBJ2-5; D remains ambiguous. Germline CDR1 MGHDK, CDR2 SYGVNS. Deletions cut 5 bases from V and 4 bases from J, with 14 bases between. This CDR3 comprises 14 residues. The CDR3 bases are TGTGCCAGCAGTCTACCCGAAGGCGGAGAGACCCAGTACTTC. Translation: CASSLPEGGETQYF.

This clone was recorded once. This sequence joins TRBV4-2 and TRBJ2-1; D is perhaps TRBD2 (6 bases). Trimming cost V 3 bases and J 5 bases, with 14 bases left between them. The germline V gene has CDR1 LGHNA and CDR2 YNFKEQ. CDR3 length: 15 amino acids. The CDR3 region has the DNA TGTGCCAGCAGCCAGAGACAGCGGGCCGACAATGAGCAGTTCTTC. Translating gives CASSQRQRADNEQFF.

The DNA of the CDR3 is TGTGCCAGTAGTGGGGGACAGCCGAAAGCTTTCTTT. Translated, it gives CASSGGQPKAFF. The chain is built from TRBV19 and TRBJ1-1; 7 nucleotides line up with TRBD1. Germline V gene lookup returns CDR1 LNHDA and CDR2 SQIVND (reference sequence). This CDR3 has 12 amino acids. Unmatched junction bases numbered 6, after V lost 5 bases and J lost 9 bases. Full variable domain (outside the CDR3, taken from reference TRBV19 and TRBJ1-1): DGGITQSPKYLFRKEGQNVTLSCEQNLNHDAMYWYRQDPGQGLRLIYYSQIVNDFQKGDIAEGYSVSREKKESFPLTVTSAQKNPTAFYLCASSGGQPKAFFGQGTRLTVV.